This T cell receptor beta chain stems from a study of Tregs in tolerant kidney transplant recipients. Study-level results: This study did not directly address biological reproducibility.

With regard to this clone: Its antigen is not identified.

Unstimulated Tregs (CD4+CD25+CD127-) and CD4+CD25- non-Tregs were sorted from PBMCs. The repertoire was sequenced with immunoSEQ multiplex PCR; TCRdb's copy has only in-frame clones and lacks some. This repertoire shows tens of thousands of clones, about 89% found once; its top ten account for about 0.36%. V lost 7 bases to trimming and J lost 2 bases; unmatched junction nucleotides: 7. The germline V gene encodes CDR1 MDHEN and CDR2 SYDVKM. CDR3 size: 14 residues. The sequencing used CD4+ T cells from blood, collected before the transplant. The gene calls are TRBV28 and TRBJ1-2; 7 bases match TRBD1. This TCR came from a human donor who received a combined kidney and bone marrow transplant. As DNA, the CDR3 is TGTGCCAGCAACGTGGACAGGAACAACTATGGCTACACCTTC. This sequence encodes CASNVDRNNYGYTF.